This paragraph reports one TCR beta chain. The data were taken from a study of blood T cell repertoires in COVID-19. The wider study: From the United States, Italy and Spain came samples of acute and convalescent COVID-19. T cells, B-cell-depleted T cells, or PBMCs provided the cDNA or gDNA that served as material.

Enrollment of patients from Seattle took place during active infection, with longitudinal follow-up. The germline CDR1 and CDR2 sequences are KGHSH and LQKENI. The CDR3 has 17 residues. V lost 2 bases to trimming and J lost 4 bases, with 19 bases between them. The authors' processing: Estimated nucleated cell counts came from reference gene primer amplification. The data were produced by immunoSEQ multiplex PCR, yet TCRdb's version contains in-frame clones alone and is incomplete. Clone size and V and J calls were adopted from that table, with D and trimming inferred from the DNA. Here the sample spans over 250,000 clones, approximately 86% being singletons.

The receptor was isolated from a woman between 65 and 79 years old with COVID-19, enrolled during active disease. The chain employs TRBV18 and TRBJ2-3, with D possibly TRBD2 on 6 matching bases. The sequencing input was peripheral blood. The CDR3, as DNA: TGTGCCAGCTCACCATCTACGCGACTAGATTGGGCAGATACGCAGTATTTT. This translates into CASSPSTRLDWADTQYF.